This TCR beta chain is drawn from a study of graft-versus-host responses after intestinal transplantation. For the study at large: In this cohort, recipients had multivisceral, liver-intestinal, or isolated intestinal transplants. For around 3 years after anti-thymocyte globulin induction, all recipients took tacrolimus and steroids.

The study's findings and limits: Declining HvG levels early post-transplant were linked to peak circulating GvH clone levels. Recipient marrow held GvH clones, some first seen in ileum or blood.

Regarding this clone: Its antigen is unknown.

V trimming: 8 bases; J trimming: 7 bases; junction bases outside the gene matches: 7. This CDR3 comprises 13 residues. Germline V gene lookup returns CDR1 SGHKS and CDR2 YYEKEE (reference sequence). Measured with immunoSEQ multiplex PCR; TCRdb has only the in-frame clones, and not every one. This table has approximately 90,000 clones, around 90% appearing once. The chain couples TRBV5-5 to TRBJ2-1; 9 bases line up with TRBD2. This clonotype originated in a human donor who was the organ donor for an intestinal transplant. The specimen was unstimulated CD4+ T cells sorted from spleen or lymph node cells, collected before transplant. For the CDR3, the DNA is TGTGCCAGTCGGCTAGCGGGGATTAATGAGCAGTTCTTC. This gives the protein CASRLAGINEQFF. Full variable domain (outside the CDR3, taken from reference TRBV5-5 and TRBJ2-1): DAGVTQSPTHLIKTRGQQVTLRCSPISGHKSVSWYQQVLGQGPQFIFQYYEKEERGRGNFPDRFSARQFPNYSSELNVNALLLGDSALYLCASRLAGINEQFFGPGTRLTVL.